This is a list of T cell receptor beta chains from one sample in a study of CD8 T cells in Susac syndrome. From the immunoSEQ multiplex PCR reads, TCRdb called clonotypes with MiXCR, one entry per CDR3 protein. In the table there are 130,000 to 150,000 distinct CDR3 sequences, approximately 95% of which are singletons. The sample comprised CD8+ T cells from PBMCs. The source of these receptors is a human donor in good health. CDR3s include the opening cysteine and the closing phenylalanine or tryptophan. The D gene is left open where the match is weak. Only part of the rows carry a size: once, few, many, or a class if the clone is expanded.

v_call	j_call	d_call	clone_size	cdr3_nt	cdr3_aa
TRBV2	TRBJ2-3	TRBD2	NA	TGTGCCTCCCTCGGGACTAGCGGTAGCACAGATACGCAGTATTTT	CASLGTSGSTDTQYF
TRBV3-1	TRBJ1-2	NA	once	TGTGCCAGCAGCCAAGGGCTCCGAGCTTATGGCTACACCTTC	CASSQGLRAYGYTF
TRBV13	TRBJ2-3	NA	NA	TGTGCCAGCAGCTCTCGACTAGACCCTCGCACAGATACGCAGTATTTT	CASSSRLDPRTDTQYF
TRBV29-1	TRBJ2-5	NA	NA	TGCAGCGACGGACAGCAAGAGACCCAGTACTTC	CSDGQQETQYF
TRBV11-2	TRBJ2-1	TRBD2	NA	TGTGCCAGCAGCCTAGCGGACGAGACCTACAATGAGCAGTTCTTC	CASSLADETYNEQFF
TRBV30	TRBJ2-5	NA	NA	TGTGCCTGGAGCCCTTTTATTGGGGGCGCAGAGACCCAGTACTTC	CAWSPFIGGAETQYF
TRBV3-1	TRBJ2-7	TRBD2	NA	TGTGCCAGCAGCCCCGGGACTAGCGGGATAAGGGGCTACGAGCAGTACTTC	CASSPGTSGIRGYEQYF
TRBV13	TRBJ2-5	TRBD1	NA	TGTGCCAGCAGCTTACGGGACAGGGTCGGAGAGACCCAGTACTTC	CASSLRDRVGETQYF
TRBV5-6	TRBJ2-1	NA	NA	TGTGCCAGCAGCTTGCTCCGGGCCCCGGGGAATGAGCAGTTCTTC	CASSLLRAPGNEQFF
TRBV21-1	TRBJ2-5	NA	NA	TGTGCCAGCAGCAAAGATGGGACCGAAGAGACCCAGTACTTC	CASSKDGTEETQYF
TRBV19	TRBJ2-7	TRBD2	once	TGTGCCAGTAAAGCGGGAGCTTACTACGAGCAGTACTTC	CASKAGAYYEQYF
TRBV2	TRBJ2-1	TRBD2	NA	TGTGCCAGCAATAGCGGGAGCTCCTACAATGAGCAGTTCTTC	CASNSGSSYNEQFF
TRBV24-1	TRBJ2-7	TRBD1	NA	TGTGCCACCAGTGATAGGACAGGGGACTGGGACGAGCAGTACTTC	CATSDRTGDWDEQYF
TRBV27	TRBJ1-5	NA	NA	TGTGCCAGCAGTTTATGGGCAGGGAGCAATCAGCCCCAGCATTTT	CASSLWAGSNQPQHF
TRBV5-4	TRBJ2-5	NA	NA	TGTGCCAGCAGCTTCACTAGGGTCCAAGAGACCCAGTACTTC	CASSFTRVQETQYF
TRBV20-1	TRBJ2-7	TRBD1	NA	TGCAGTGCTTCCCTGGGACAGGGAACATCGCAGTACTTC	CSASLGQGTSQYF
TRBV25-1	TRBJ1-1	NA	NA	TGTGCCAGCACCCGCCCCGGACGGGCTGAAGCTTTCTTT	CASTRPGRAEAFF
TRBV7-9	TRBJ2-6	NA	NA	TGTGCCAGCAGCTTAGCAAGGGCTGGGGCCAACGTCCTGACTTTC	CASSLARAGANVLTF
TRBV9	TRBJ2-2	NA	NA	TGTGCCAGCAGCGGTAGTTCGGGTACCGGGGAGCTGTTTTTT	CASSGSSGTGELFF
TRBV14	TRBJ1-2	NA	NA	TGTGCCAGCAGCCACGGGGGATCACACTTCTATGGCTACACCTTC	CASSHGGSHFYGYTF
TRBV13	TRBJ2-7	TRBD2	NA	TGTGCCAGCAGCCCATGGGGGGGGTACGAGCAGTACTTC	CASSPWGGYEQYF
TRBV27	TRBJ2-5	TRBD2	NA	TGTGCCAGCAGTAGAGGACTAGCGGGAGGTCTGGAGACCCAGTACTTC	CASSRGLAGGLETQYF
TRBV7-9	TRBJ2-7	NA	NA	TGTGCCAGCAGTTTTGACAACTCCTACGAGCAGTACTTC	CASSFDNSYEQYF
TRBV7-9	TRBJ1-2	NA	NA	TGTGCCAGCAGCTTTAACTATGGCTACACCTTC	CASSFNYGYTF
TRBV28	TRBJ2-7	TRBD2	NA	TGTGCCACCTCCCCGGGACTAGAGGTCTACGAGCAGTACTTC	CATSPGLEVYEQYF
TRBV14	TRBJ2-7	NA	NA	TGTGCCAGCAGCCACCGGGACATCTACGAGCAGTACTTC	CASSHRDIYEQYF
TRBV14	TRBJ2-5	TRBD1	once	TGTGCCAGCAGCACCCGGGACAGGGAAGAGACCCAGTACTTC	CASSTRDREETQYF